This TCR beta chain was found in a study of shared clonotypes between healthy human individuals. Germline V gene sequence: CDR1 MNHNS, CDR2 SASEGT. The CDR3 has 14 amino acids. Trimming stripped 4 bases from V and 3 bases from J, with 10 bases between. This clone was detected a few times. Terminally differentiated effector memory CD45RA+ cells were left out of the naive CD8 fraction, which was CD45RO-negative and positively selected for CCR7. Only in-frame clones appear in the TCRdb table, and some are missing; sequencing was by immunoSEQ multiplex PCR. The table lists about 2.1 million clones, 85% to 95% of them singletons.

The source of this sequence is a man aged 18 to 29 in good health. Some clones in this sample may be carry-over from other donors' samples. This chain joins TRBV6-1 and TRBJ1-5; tentative D call: TRBD1 (5 bases). Sequenced: naive CD8+ T cells from PBMCs. The CDR3, as DNA: TGTGCCAGCAGTGGTCTTGGGACCAATCAGCCCCAGCATTTT. As protein: CASSGLGTNQPQHF.